This T cell receptor (beta chain) was found in a study of blood T cells in healthy people across ages. A J-beta primer mix and a sample-barcoded 5' primer were used in a second PCR of about 7 to 12 cycles. The template-switch adaptor was a 5' adaptor with 12 random nucleotides. It tagged each cDNA molecule. Via MiXCR, TCRdb re-called the 5' RACE reads, giving one row per CDR3 protein. This sample carries around 900,000 distinct CDR3 sequences, around 28% of them seen once, and the ten largest clones take roughly 17%. CDR3 length equals 13 residues. Germline V CDR1 and CDR2: SGHTA, FQGNSA. V lost 5 bases, J lost 2 bases, and 1 base stayed unmatched. Many counts were recorded for this clonotype.

Specimen: blood. This rearrangement joins TRBV7-2 to TRBJ2-7, with TRBD2 matching over 9 bases. The sequence was obtained from a woman of 80 years or more in good health. CDR3 region: CASSERGAYEQYF. The CDR3 region has the DNA TGTGCCAGCAGCGAGCGGGGGGCCTACGAGCAGTACTTC.